The 20 T cell receptor beta chains below were found in one sample sequenced in a study of human T cells and chemical hapten exposure. This sample's time point: patch test 1, 2 weeks after DPC sensitization. Treatment here: therapeutic diphenylcyclopropenone sensitization with weekly scalp DPC. TCRdb itself ran the RACE reads through MiXCR, one entry per CDR3 protein. The sample consists of roughly 70,000 distinct CDR3 sequences, around 9.8% of them appearing once. The source was whole blood, collected in connection with sensitization to the hapten diphenylcyclopropenone (DPC). These receptors were obtained from a woman aged 40 to 49 with alopecia areata. Some clones in this sample may be carry-over from other donors' samples.

This clonotype was counted many times. This chain joins TRBV7-2 and TRBJ2-7; D ambiguous. The CDR3 is made up of 12 amino acids. Deletions cut 0 bases from V and 12 bases from J, with 12 bases between. The germline V gene encodes CDR1 SGHTA and CDR2 FQGNSA. The chain's CDR3 is CASSLAAYHLYF. CDR3 nucleotides: TGTGCCAGCAGCTTAGCCGCGTATCACCTGTACTTC.

This sequence joins TRBV9 and TRBJ2-5; 8 nucleotides agree with TRBD1. Germline V gene sequence: CDR1 SGDLS, CDR2 YYNGEE. V dropped 4 bases and J dropped 0; count of bases not matched to a gene: 8. This CDR3 is built from 16 residues. This CDR3 reads CASSRAPTGDQETQYF. CDR3 in DNA: TGTGCCAGCAGCCGAGCCCCGACAGGGGACCAAGAGACCCAGTACTTC.

This clonotype has just a few counts. This CDR3 is CASSPGLTYEQYF. DNA of the CDR3: TGTGCCAGCAGCCCGGGACTCACCTACGAGCAGTACTTC. The chain couples TRBV7-9 to TRBJ2-7, with D perhaps matching TRBD2 (6 bases). V was trimmed by 5 bases and J by 2 bases, leaving 10 bases between them. The CDR3 length is 13 residues. From germline, CDR1 is SEHNR and CDR2 FQNEAQ (reference sequence). The complete variable domain, with remaining parts taken from reference TRBV7-9 and TRBJ2-7, reads DTGVSQNPRHKITKRGQNVTFRCDPISEHNRLYWYRQTLGQGPEFLTYFQNEAQLEKSRLLSDRFSAERPKGSFSTLEIQRTEQGDSAMYLCASSPGLTYEQYFGPGTRLTVT.

Turning to this clonotype: A read error likely explains this, since a far larger clone differs by one base. The rearrangement joins TRBV6-4 to TRBJ2-2; D not certain. Germline V CDR1 and CDR2: MRHNA, SNTAGT. The V end lost 6 bases, the J end lost 5 bases, and 10 bases lay between the germline ends. The CDR3 sequence is 13 residues long. CDR3 amino acids: CASSLAETGELFF. The CDR3 DNA sequence: TGTGCCAGCAGCTTGGCGGAGACCGGGGAGCTGTTTTTT.

This clonotype showed up many times. The chain recombines TRBV4-2 with TRBJ2-5; unclear D gene. Trimming shortened V by 3 bases and J by 1 base, and 9 bases separated the two germline ends. From germline, CDR1 is LGHNA and CDR2 YNFKEQ. This CDR3 has 14 residues. The CDR3 region has the DNA TGTGCCAGCAGCCACCTCTCGACCCAAGAGACCCAGTACTTC. As protein: CASSHLSTQETQYF.

A few counts support this clonotype. The chain combines TRBV6-2 or TRBV6-3 with TRBJ2-7; 9 nucleotides agree with TRBD1. Germline V gene sequence: CDR1 MNHEY, CDR2 SVGEGT. V lost 7 bases to trimming and J lost 2 bases; unmatched junction nucleotides: 3. The CDR3 has 13 amino acids. CDR3 sequence: CASKGTGTYEQYF. The DNA of the CDR3 is TGTGCCAGCAAAGGGACAGGGACCTACGAGCAGTACTTC.

This clonotype was seen ten or more times. The genes are TRBV7-2 and TRBJ2-1; D not certain. This CDR3 comprises 15 residues. Per the germline V gene, CDR1 is SGHTA and CDR2 is FQGNSA. V lost 0 bases and J lost 2, with 8 bases in between. The CDR3: CASSLAAGTYNEQFF. As DNA, the CDR3 is TGTGCCAGCAGCTTAGCGGCTGGAACCTACAATGAGCAGTTCTTC.

This chain connects TRBV29-1 to TRBJ2-7; TRBD2 agrees at 10 bases. CDR3 length equals 13 residues. Unmatched junction bases numbered 2, after V lost 6 bases and J lost 0 bases. The V gene's germline CDR1 is SQVTM and CDR2 ANQGSEA. The DNA for the CDR3 is TGCAGCGTGGCTAGCGGGAGCTCCTACGAGCAGTACTTC. Residues: CSVASGSSYEQYF.

The genes are TRBV9 and TRBJ2-1; 8 bases match TRBD2. Losses at the gene ends were 0 bases for V and 2 bases for J; bases not matched to a gene: 13. The germline V gene has CDR1 SGDLS and CDR2 YYNGEE. The CDR3 totals 19 residues. CDR3 sequence (DNA): TGTGCCAGCAGCGTAGAAGGCCCCTCGGCGGGGGGCCCCTACAATGAGCAGTTCTTC. As protein: CASSVEGPSAGGPYNEQFF.

This clonotype was counted only a few times. The rearrangement joins TRBV14 to TRBJ2-7, with D perhaps matching TRBD2 (6 bases). Trimming took 6 bases from V and 7 from J, leaving 19 bases between them. The CDR3 consists of 14 residues. The V gene's germline CDR1 is SGHDN and CDR2 FVKESK. This CDR3 is CASSLIPLEGEQYF. The CDR3 DNA is TGTGCCAGCAGTCTCATCCCCTTGGAGGGAGAGCAGTACTTC.

The sample holds many counts of this clonotype. The V gene is TRBV11-2, the J gene TRBJ2-1; the D call may be TRBD1 or TRBD2 (6 bases each). The germline gives CDR1 SGHAT, CDR2 FQNNGV. The CDR3 loop spans 19 amino acids. V was clipped by 5 bases and J by 7 bases, with 30 bases between them. For the CDR3, the DNA is TGTGCCAGCAGCCAACTGGGGGCAATGGGGGGAGAAGGTTGGAATGAGCAGTTCTTC. Its translation is CASSQLGAMGGEGWNEQFF.

A few counts support this clonotype. The chain combines TRBV18 with TRBJ1-6, with a tentative D call TRBD1 (5 bases). V lost 6 bases to trimming and J lost 7 bases, with 13 bases between them. Looked up from germline, CDR1 is KGHSH and CDR2 is LQKENI. The CDR3 is made up of 14 amino acids. The CDR3 reads CASSLGRSNSPLHF. The CDR3 DNA reads as TGTGCCAGCTCCCTGGGACGGTCAAATTCACCCCTCCACTTT.

This clonotype was seen only once. A much larger clone lies one base from this, so it may be a read error. The chain has TRBV28 and TRBJ2-4; the D gene could be TRBD1 or TRBD2 (6 bases each). The CDR3 contains 17 residues. Germline CDR1 reads MDHEN; CDR2 reads SYDVKM. This CDR3 is CTSSSPLGGLAKNIQYF. Here the CDR3 DNA reads TGTACCAGCAGTTCCCCGCTCGGGGGCCTAGCCAAAAACATTCAGTACTTC. The full variable domain, its missing parts supplied by reference TRBV28 and TRBJ2-4, is DVKVTQSSRYLVKRTGEKVFLECVQDMDHENMFWYRQDPGLGLRLIYFSYDVKMKEKGDIPEGYSVSREKKERFSLILESASTNQTSMYLCTSSSPLGGLAKNIQYFGAGTRLSVL.

There are a few counts of this clonotype. The V and J genes are TRBV20-1 and TRBJ2-7; 10 positions match TRBD1. This CDR3 comprises 12 residues. V shed 7 bases and J 6 bases; nucleotides not matched to a gene: 6. Germline V CDR1 and CDR2: DFQATT, SNEGSKA (reference sequence). The CDR3 DNA is TGCAGTGTACCGGGACAGGGGTTCGAGCAGTACTTC. This encodes CSVPGQGFEQYF.

This clonotype was observed a handful of times. J is TRBJ2-7 and V is TRBV5-6, with D uncertain. With 0 bases removed from V and 2 bases from J, the gap between germline ends came to 9 bases. Looked up from germline, CDR1 is SGHDT and CDR2 is YYEEEE. The CDR3 is 14 amino acids. The CDR3 reads CASSLVWAAYEQYF. CDR3 coding DNA: TGTGCCAGCAGCTTGGTGTGGGCCGCCTACGAGCAGTACTTC.

This clonotype was seen repeatedly, ten times or more. The rearrangement joins TRBV6-6 to TRBJ2-3; no clear D. Germline loops: CDR1 MNHNY, CDR2 SVGAGI (reference sequence). Trimming removed 7 bases from V and 0 bases from J, with 20 bases in between. CDR3 length: 17 amino acids. As DNA, the CDR3 is TGTGCCAGCAAACCGTACCTAACAGTCCCGAGCACAGATACGCAGTATTTT. Its translation: CASKPYLTVPSTDTQYF.

Of note for this clonotype: The junction shows a germline mismatch at one end, possibly a read error. The chain joins TRBV7-2 to TRBJ2-5, with D tentatively TRBD1 or TRBD2 (5 bases each). CDR1 is SGHTA and CDR2 is FQGNSA in the germline V gene. This CDR3 has 11 residues. In nucleotides, the CDR3 is TGTGCCAGCAGCCAGGGAGTGACCCCGTACTTC. Amino acid sequence: CASSQGVTPYF.

This chain links TRBV6-5 with TRBJ2-7; D is ambiguous. V was clipped by 5 bases and J by 0 bases, with 14 bases between them. This CDR3 comprises 15 residues. The germline V gene has CDR1 MNHEY and CDR2 SVGAGI. CDR3 in DNA: TGTGCCAGCAGTCGCCCCACGGCGAGCTCCTACGAGCAGTACTTC. Translating it yields CASSRPTASSYEQYF.

The rearrangement uses TRBV7-9 and TRBJ1-2; D unclear. Trimming took 1 base from V and 12 from J, leaving 15 bases between them. The CDR3 runs 13 residues. Per germline, CDR1 SEHNR and CDR2 FQNEAQ (reference sequence). Here the CDR3 reads CASSLGLTAAHTF. In DNA form, the CDR3 reads TGTGCCAGCAGCTTAGGTCTCACAGCCGCGCACACCTTC.

This clonotype was counted ten times or more. The rearrangement links TRBV5-5 to TRBJ2-1, with no clear D. V lost 1 base and J lost 6, with 8 bases in between. The CDR3 extends over 13 amino acids. Per germline, CDR1 SGHKS and CDR2 YYEKEE (reference sequence). The CDR3 coding sequence is TGTGCCAGCAGCTTGTGGGGAACCAATGAGCAGTTCTTC. Residues: CASSLWGTNEQFF.